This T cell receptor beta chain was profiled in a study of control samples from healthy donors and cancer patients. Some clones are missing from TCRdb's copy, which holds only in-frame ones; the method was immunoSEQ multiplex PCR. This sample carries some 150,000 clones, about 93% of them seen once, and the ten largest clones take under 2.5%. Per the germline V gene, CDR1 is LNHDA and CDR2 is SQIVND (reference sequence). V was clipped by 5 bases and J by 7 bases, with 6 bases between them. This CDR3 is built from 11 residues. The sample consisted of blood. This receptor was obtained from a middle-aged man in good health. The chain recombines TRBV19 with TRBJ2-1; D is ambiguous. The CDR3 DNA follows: TGTGCCAGTAGTTTTGGAAATGAGCAGTTCTTC. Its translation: CASSFGNEQFF.